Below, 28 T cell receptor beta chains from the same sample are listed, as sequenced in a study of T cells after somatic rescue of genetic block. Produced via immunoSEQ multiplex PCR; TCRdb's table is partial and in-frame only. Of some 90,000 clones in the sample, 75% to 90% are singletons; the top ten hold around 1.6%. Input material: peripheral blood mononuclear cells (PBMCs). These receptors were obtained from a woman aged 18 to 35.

The CDR3 nucleotides are TGCAGCGTCCTACAGGCTTATGGGGCCAACGTCCTGACTTTC. It is translated as CSVLQAYGANVLTF. The chain has TRBV29-1 and TRBJ2-6; D possibly corresponds to TRBD1 (5 bases). This CDR3 comprises 14 residues. Germline lookup yields CDR1 SQVTM and CDR2 ANQGSEA. The V end was cut by 6 bases, the J end by 3 bases, with 12 bases between.

In nucleotides, the CDR3 is TGTGCCAGCAGTGGCCGGGCCCAAGAGACCCAGTACTTC. This encodes CASSGRAQETQYF. The chain recombines TRBV6-4 with TRBJ2-5, with D uncertain. Per the germline V gene, CDR1 is MRHNA and CDR2 is SNTAGT. The CDR3 consists of 13 residues. Trimming took 4 bases from V and 1 from J, leaving 7 bases between them.

Written as DNA, the CDR3 is TGTGCCAGCAGCCCCCACAGGGAGACCACTGAAGCTTTCTTT. Amino acid sequence: CASSPHRETTEAFF. The chain uses TRBV2 and TRBJ1-1; a weak D match, TRBD1 (6 bases). The CDR3 totals 14 residues. Germline V gene sequence: CDR1 SNHLY, CDR2 FYNNEI. Trimming took off 6 bases at V and 4 bases at J, with 15 bases between the two ends. Looking up the rest from reference TRBV2 and TRBJ1-1 gives the full variable domain: EPEVTQTPSHQVTQMGQEVILRCVPISNHLYFYWYRQILGQKVEFLVSFYNNEISEKSEIFDDQFSVERPDGSNFTLKIRSTKLEDSAMYFCASSPHRETTEAFFGQGTRLTVV.

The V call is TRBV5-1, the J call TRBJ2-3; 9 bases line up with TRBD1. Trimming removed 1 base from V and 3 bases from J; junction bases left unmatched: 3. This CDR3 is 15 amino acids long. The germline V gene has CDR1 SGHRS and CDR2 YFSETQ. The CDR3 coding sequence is TGCGCCAGCAGCTTGAGGACAGGGGAAACAGATACGCAGTATTTT. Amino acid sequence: CASSLRTGETDTQYF.

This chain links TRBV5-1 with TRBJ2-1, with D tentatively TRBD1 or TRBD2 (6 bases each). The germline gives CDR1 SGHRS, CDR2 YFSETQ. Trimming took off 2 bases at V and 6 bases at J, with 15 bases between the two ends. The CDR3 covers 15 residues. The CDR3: CASSFMGGAGNEQFF. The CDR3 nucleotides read TGCGCCAGCAGCTTTATGGGGGGCGCGGGCAATGAGCAGTTCTTC. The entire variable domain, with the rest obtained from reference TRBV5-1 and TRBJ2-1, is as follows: KAGVTQTPRYLIKTRGQQVTLSCSPISGHRSVSWYQQTPGQGLQFLFEYFSETQRNKGNFPGRFSGRQFSNSRSEMNVSTLELGDSALYLCASSFMGGAGNEQFFGPGTRLTVL.

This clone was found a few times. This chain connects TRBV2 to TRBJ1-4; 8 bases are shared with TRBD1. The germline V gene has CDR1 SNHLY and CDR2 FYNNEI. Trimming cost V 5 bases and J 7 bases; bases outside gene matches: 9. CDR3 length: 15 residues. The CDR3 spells CASSRDTGGAEKLFF. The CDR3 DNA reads TGTGCCAGCAGTAGGGATACAGGGGGTGCTGAAAAACTGTTTTTT.

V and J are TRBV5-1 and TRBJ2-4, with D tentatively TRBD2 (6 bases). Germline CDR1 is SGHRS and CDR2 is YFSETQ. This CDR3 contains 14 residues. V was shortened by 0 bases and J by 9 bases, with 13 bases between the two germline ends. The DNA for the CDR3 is TGCGCCAGCAGCTTGGCCACCTTGGGAGGCATTCAGTACTTC. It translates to CASSLATLGGIQYF.

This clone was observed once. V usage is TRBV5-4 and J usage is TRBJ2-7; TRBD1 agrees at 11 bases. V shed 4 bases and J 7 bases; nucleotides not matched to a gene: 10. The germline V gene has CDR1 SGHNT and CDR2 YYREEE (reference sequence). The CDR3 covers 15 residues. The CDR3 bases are TGTGCCAGCAGCGGACAGGGGGCCGGTGCGCGAGAGCAGTACTTC. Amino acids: CASSGQGAGAREQYF.

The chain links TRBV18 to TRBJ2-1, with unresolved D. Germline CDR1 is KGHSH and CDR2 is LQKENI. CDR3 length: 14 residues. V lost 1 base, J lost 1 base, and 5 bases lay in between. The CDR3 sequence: CASSPLASYNEQFF. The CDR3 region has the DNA TGTGCCAGCTCACCACTAGCATCCTACAATGAGCAGTTCTTC. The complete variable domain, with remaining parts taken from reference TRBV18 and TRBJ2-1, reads NAGVMQNPRHLVRRRGQEARLRCSPMKGHSHVYWYRQLPEEGLKFMVYLQKENIIDESGMPKERFSAEFPKEGPSILRIQQVVRGDSAAYFCASSPLASYNEQFFGPGTRLTVL.

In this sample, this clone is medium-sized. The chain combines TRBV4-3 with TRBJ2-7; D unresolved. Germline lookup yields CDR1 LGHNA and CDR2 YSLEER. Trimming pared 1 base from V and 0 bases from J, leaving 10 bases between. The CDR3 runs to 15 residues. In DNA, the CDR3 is TGCGCCAGCAGCCAAGTTGTGAGTAGCTCCTACGAGCAGTACTTC. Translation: CASSQVVSSSYEQYF.

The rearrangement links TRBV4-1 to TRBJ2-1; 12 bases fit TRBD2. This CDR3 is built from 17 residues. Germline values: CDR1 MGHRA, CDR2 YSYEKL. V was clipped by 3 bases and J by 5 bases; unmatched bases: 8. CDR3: CASSQARTSGNHNEQFF. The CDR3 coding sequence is TGCGCCAGCAGCCAGGCACGGACTAGCGGGAACCACAATGAGCAGTTCTTC.

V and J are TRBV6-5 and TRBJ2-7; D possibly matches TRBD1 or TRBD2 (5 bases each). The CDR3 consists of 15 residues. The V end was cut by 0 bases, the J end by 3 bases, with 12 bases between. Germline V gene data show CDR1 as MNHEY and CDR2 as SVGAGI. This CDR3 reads CASSYSGVRGYEQYF. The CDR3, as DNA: TGTGCCAGCAGTTACTCGGGGGTAAGGGGCTACGAGCAGTACTTC.

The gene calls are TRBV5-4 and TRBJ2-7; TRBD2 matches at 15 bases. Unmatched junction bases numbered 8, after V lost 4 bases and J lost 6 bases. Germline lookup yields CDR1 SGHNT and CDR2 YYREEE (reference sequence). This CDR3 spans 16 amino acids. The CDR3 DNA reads TGTGCCAGCAGCCCGGGACTAGCGGGAGGAACGGGCGAGCAGTACTTC. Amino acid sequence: CASSPGLAGGTGEQYF.

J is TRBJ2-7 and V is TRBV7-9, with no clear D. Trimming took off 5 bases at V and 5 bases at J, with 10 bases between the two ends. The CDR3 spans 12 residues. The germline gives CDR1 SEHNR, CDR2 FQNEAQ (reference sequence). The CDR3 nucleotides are TGTGCCAGCAGCCCGAGACACGACGAGCAGTACTTC. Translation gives CASSPRHDEQYF.

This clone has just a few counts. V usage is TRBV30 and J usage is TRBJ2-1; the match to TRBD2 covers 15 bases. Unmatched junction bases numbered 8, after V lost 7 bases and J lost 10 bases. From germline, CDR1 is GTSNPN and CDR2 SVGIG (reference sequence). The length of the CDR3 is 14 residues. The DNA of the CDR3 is TGTGCCTCCGTCCAGGGACTAGCGGGAGGCGAGCAGTTCTTC. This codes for CASVQGLAGGEQFF.

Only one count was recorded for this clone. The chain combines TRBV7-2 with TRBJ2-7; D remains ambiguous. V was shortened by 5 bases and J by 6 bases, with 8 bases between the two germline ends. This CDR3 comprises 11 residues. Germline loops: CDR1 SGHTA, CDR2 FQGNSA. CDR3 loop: CASSPSLEQYF. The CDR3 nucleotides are TGTGCCAGCAGCCCAAGCCTCGAGCAGTACTTC.

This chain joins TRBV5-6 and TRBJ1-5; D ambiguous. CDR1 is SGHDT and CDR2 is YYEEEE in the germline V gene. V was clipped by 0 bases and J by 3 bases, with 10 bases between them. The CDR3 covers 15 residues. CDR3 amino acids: CASSLGRANNQPQHF. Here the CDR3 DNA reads TGTGCCAGCAGCTTGGGCCGGGCCAACAATCAGCCCCAGCATTTT.

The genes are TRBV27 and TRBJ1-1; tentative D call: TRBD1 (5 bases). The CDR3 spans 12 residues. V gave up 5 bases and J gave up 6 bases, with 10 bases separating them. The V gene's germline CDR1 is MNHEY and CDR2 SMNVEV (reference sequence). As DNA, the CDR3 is TGTGCCAGCAGTGGGGGGGAGGCTGAAGCTTTCTTT. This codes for CASSGGEAEAFF.

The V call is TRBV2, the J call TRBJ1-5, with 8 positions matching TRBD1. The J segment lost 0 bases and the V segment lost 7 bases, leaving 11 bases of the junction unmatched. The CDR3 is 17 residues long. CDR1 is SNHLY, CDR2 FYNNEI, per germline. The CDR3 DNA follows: TGTGCCAGCACCGTAATTACAGGGGGAGATAGCAATCAGCCCCAGCATTTT. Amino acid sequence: CASTVITGGDSNQPQHF.

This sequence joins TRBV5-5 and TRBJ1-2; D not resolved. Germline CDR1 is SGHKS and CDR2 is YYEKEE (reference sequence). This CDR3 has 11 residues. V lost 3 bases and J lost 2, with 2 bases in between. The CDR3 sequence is CASSSNYGYTF. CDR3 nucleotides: TGTGCCAGCAGCTCCAACTATGGCTACACCTTC. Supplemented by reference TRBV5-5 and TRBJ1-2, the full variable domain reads DAGVTQSPTHLIKTRGQQVTLRCSPISGHKSVSWYQQVLGQGPQFIFQYYEKEERGRGNFPDRFSARQFPNYSSELNVNALLLGDSALYLCASSSNYGYTFGSGTRLTVV.

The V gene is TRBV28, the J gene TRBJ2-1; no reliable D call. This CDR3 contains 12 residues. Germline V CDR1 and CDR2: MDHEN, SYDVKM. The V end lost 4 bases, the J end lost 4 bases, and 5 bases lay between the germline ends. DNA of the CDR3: TGTGCCAGCAGTTCCCAGTACAATGAGCAGTTCTTC. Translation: CASSSQYNEQFF.

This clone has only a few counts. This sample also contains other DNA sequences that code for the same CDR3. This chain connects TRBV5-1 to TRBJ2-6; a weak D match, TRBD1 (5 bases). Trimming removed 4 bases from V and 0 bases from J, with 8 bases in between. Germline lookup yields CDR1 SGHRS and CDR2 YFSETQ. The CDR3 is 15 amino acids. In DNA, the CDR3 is TGCGCCAGCAGCCCGACAGACTCTGGGGCCAACGTCCTGACTTTC. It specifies CASSPTDSGANVLTF. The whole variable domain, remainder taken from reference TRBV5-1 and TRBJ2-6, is KAGVTQTPRYLIKTRGQQVTLSCSPISGHRSVSWYQQTPGQGLQFLFEYFSETQRNKGNFPGRFSGRQFSNSRSEMNVSTLELGDSALYLCASSPTDSGANVLTFGAGSRLTVL.

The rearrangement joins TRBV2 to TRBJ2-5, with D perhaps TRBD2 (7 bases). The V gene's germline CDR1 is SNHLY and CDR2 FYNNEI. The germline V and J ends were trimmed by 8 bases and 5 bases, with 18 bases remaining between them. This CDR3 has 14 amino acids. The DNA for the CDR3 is TGTGCCAGCGGGCGGGAGAACCAGGGGGAGACCCAGTACTTC. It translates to CASGRENQGETQYF.

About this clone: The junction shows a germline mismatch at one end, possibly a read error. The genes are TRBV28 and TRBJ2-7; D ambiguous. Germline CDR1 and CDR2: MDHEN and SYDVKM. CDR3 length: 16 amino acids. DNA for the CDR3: TGTGCCAGCAGTTTCCTGCTATTCGGCCTATCCTCCGAGCAGTACTTC. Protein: CASSFLLFGLSSEQYF.

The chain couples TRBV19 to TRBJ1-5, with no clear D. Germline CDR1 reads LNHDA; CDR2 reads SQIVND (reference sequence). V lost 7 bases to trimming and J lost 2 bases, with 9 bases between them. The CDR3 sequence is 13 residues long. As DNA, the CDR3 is TGTGCCAGTACCCCATTTGGCAATCAGCCCCAGCATTTT. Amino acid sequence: CASTPFGNQPQHF.

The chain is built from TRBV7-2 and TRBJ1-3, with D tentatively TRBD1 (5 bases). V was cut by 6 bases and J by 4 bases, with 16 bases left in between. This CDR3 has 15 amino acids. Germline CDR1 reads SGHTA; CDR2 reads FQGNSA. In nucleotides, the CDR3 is TGTGCCAGCAGATCCGCCGGGGCCAAGGGAAACACCATATATTTT. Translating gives CASRSAGAKGNTIYF.

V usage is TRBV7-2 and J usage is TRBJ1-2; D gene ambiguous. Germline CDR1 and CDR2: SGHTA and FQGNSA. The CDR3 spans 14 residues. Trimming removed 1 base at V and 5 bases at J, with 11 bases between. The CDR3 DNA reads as TGTGCCAGCAGCTTAGATGTCAGATCTTATGGCTACACCTTC. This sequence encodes CASSLDVRSYGYTF.

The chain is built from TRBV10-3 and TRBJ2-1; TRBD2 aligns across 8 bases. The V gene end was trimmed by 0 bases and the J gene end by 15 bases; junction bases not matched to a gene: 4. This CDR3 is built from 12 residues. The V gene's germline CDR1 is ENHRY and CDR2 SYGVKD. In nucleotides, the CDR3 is TGTGCCATCAGTGAGTCGAGCGGGGGTGGGTTCTTC. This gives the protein CAISESSGGGFF.